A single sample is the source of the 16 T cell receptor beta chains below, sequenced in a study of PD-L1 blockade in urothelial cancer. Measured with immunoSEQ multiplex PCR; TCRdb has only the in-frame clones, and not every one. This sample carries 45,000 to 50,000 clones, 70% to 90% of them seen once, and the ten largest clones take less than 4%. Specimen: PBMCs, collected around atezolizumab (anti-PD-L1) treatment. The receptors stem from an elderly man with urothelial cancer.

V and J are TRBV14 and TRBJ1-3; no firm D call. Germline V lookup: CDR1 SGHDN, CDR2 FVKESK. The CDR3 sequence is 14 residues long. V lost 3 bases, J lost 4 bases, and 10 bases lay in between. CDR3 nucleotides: TGTGCCAGCAGCCAGGGCCTCTCGGGAAACACCATATATTTT. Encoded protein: CASSQGLSGNTIYF.

DNA for the CDR3: TGTGCCAGCAGCTTAGGGGGGACTAGCGGGAGGAATGAGCAGTTCTTC. This translates into CASSLGGTSGRNEQFF. The chain joins TRBV7-8 to TRBJ2-1, with TRBD2 identical over 15 bases. The germline V gene encodes CDR1 SGHVS and CDR2 FQNEAQ. V gave up 1 base and J gave up 7 bases; unmatched junction bases: 2. The CDR3 consists of 16 residues. The full variable domain, completed using reference TRBV7-8 and TRBJ2-1, is GAGVSQSPRYKVAKRGQDVALRCDPISGHVSLFWYQQALGQGPEFLTYFQNEAQLDKSGLPSDRFFAERPEGSVSTLKIQRTQQEDSAVYLCASSLGGTSGRNEQFFGPGTRLTVL.

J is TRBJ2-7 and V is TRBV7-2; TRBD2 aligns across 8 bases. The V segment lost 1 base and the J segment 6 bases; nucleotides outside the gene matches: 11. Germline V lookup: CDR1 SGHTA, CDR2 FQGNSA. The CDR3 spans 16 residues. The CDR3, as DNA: TGTGCCAGCAGCTTAGGGTTTGTCGCGGGAGGTGGCGAGCAGTACTTC. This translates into CASSLGFVAGGGEQYF.

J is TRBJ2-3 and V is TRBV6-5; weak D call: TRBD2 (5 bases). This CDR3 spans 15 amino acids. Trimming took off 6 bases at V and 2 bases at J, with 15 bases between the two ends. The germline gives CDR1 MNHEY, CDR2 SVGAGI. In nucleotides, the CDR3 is TGTGCCAGCAGCGAGAGAGCGGACTTCACAGATACGCAGTATTTT. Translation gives CASSERADFTDTQYF.

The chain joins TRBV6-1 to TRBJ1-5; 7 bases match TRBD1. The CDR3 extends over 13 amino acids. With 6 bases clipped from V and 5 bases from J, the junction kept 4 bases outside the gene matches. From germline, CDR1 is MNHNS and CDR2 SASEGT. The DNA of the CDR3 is TGTGCCAGCAGATTCGGACAGGATCAGCCCCAGCATTTT. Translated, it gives CASRFGQDQPQHF.

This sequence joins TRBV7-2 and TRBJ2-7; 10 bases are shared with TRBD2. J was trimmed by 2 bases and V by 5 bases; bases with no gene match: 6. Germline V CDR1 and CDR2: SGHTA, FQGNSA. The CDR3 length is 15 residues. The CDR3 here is CASSLTSGATYEQYF. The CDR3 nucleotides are TGTGCCAGCAGCCTAACTAGCGGGGCTACCTACGAGCAGTACTTC.

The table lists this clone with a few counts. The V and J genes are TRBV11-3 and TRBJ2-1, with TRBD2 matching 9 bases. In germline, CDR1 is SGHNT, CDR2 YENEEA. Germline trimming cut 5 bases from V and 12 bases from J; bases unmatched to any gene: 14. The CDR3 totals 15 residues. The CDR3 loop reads CASSQGTSPDGGQFF. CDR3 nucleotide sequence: TGTGCCAGCAGCCAAGGGACTAGCCCGGATGGGGGGCAGTTCTTC.

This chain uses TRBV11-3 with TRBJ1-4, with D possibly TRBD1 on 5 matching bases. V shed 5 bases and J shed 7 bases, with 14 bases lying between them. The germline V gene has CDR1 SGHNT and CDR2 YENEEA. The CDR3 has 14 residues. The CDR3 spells CASSPQGEGEKLFF. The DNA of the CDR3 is TGTGCCAGCAGCCCCCAAGGGGAAGGTGAAAAACTGTTTTTT.

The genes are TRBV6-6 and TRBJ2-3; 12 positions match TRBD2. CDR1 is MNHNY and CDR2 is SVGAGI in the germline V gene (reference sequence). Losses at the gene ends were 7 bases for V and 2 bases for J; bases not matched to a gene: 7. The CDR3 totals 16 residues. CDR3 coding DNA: TGTGCCAGCACCCAGACTAGCGGGAGACTCACAGATACGCAGTATTTT. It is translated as CASTQTSGRLTDTQYF.

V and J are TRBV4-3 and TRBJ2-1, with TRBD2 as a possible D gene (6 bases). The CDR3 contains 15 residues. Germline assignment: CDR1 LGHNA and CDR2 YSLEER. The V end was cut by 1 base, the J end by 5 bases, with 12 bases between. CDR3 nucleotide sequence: TGCGCCAGCAGCCAAGTTGGAGGGGCACACAATGAGCAGTTCTTC. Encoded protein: CASSQVGGAHNEQFF.

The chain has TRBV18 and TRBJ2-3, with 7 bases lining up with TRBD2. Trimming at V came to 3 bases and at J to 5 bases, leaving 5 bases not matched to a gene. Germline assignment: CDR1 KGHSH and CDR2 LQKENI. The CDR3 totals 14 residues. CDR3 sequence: CASSPAGVIDTQYF. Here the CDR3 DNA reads TGTGCCAGCTCACCGGCGGGAGTGATAGATACGCAGTATTTT.

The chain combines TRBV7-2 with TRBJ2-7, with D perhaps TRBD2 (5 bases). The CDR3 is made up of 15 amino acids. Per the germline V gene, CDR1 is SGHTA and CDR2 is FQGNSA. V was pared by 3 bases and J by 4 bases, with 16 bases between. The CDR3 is CASSFPPQRGYEQYF. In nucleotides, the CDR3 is TGTGCCAGCAGCTTCCCACCTCAACGAGGGTACGAGCAGTACTTC.

In DNA form, the CDR3 reads TGTGCCAGCAGTCACCCGGGACAGGGATACACTGAAGCTTTCTTT. It yields the protein CASSHPGQGYTEAFF. The chain combines TRBV6-5 with TRBJ1-1; 9 bases agree with TRBD1. This CDR3 has 15 amino acids. Trimming cost V 5 bases and J 3 bases; bases outside gene matches: 7. Per the germline V gene, CDR1 is MNHEY and CDR2 is SVGAGI.

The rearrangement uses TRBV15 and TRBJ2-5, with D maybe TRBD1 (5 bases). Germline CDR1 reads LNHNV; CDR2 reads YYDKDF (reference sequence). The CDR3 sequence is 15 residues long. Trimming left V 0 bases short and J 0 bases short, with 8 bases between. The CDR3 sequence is CATSRDPGYQETQYF. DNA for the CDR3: TGTGCCACCAGCAGAGATCCAGGGTACCAAGAGACCCAGTACTTC.

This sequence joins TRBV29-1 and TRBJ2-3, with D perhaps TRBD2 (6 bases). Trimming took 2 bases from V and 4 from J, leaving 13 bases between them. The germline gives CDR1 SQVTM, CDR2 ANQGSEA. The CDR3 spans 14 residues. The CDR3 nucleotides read TGCAGCGTTGAACTTCTTAGGAGGGCAGATACGCAGTATTTT. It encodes CSVELLRRADTQYF.

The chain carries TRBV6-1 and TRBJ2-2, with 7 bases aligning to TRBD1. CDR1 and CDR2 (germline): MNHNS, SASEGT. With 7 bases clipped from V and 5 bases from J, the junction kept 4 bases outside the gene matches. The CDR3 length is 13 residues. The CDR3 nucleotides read TGTGCCAGCAACAGGGGATCGACCGGGGAGCTGTTTTTT. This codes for CASNRGSTGELFF.